The source of this T cell receptor beta chain is a study of blood T cell repertoires in COVID-19. TCRdb keeps only in-frame clones here, not all; method: immunoSEQ multiplex PCR. In the table there are about 15,000 clones, roughly 92% of which are singletons. The CDR3 length is 14 residues. Germline CDR1 and CDR2: SEHNR and FQNEAQ (reference sequence). Deletions cut 1 base from V and 0 bases from J, with 6 bases between. A single count supports this clone. V is TRBV7-9 and J is TRBJ2-5; a possible D gene is TRBD1 (5 bases). This receptor was obtained from a human donor with active COVID-19. The donor label of this sample is uncertain. The sequencing input was peripheral blood. The CDR3 DNA reads as TGTGCCAGCAGCTTAGGACAGTACCAAGAGACCCAGTACTTC. Its translation is CASSLGQYQETQYF.